The rows below give T cell receptor beta chains drawn from one sample of a study of technical replicates of blood from a handful of donors. Data came from immunoSEQ multiplex PCR; TCRdb stores just in-frame clones and leaves some out. The sample has around 72,000 clones; under 99% are singletons. Material: T cells isolated from PBMCs. Source of these receptors: a human donor in good health. The CDR3 runs from the conserved cysteine through the conserved F or W. A D gene is named only where the DNA matches it firmly. Clone size is stated in some rows and not others, as once, few, many or a class when expanded.

- TRBJ2-7 - TRBV30 TGTGCCTGGAGTGTACTAGGTTACGAGCAGTACTTC CAWSVLGYEQYF
- TRBJ2-7 TRBD2 TRBV9 TGTGCCAGCAGCAGGGGACTAGTATCCTACGAGCAGTACTTC CASSRGLVSYEQYF
- TRBJ2-3 TRBD1 TRBV27 TGTGCCAGCAATCCCTTTAGGACAGGAGATACGCAGTATTTT CASNPFRTGDTQYF
- TRBJ2-3 - TRBV21-1 TGTGCCAGCAGCAATGAGACAGGCCCGGATACGCAGTATTTT CASSNETGPDTQYF
- TRBJ2-3 - TRBV9 TGTGCCAGCAGCGCCGGAGCGGGACACACAGATACGCAGTATTTT CASSAGAGHTDTQYF
- TRBJ1-3 - TRBV6-5 TGTGCCAGCAGTTACTCAGAGGAGACTGGAAACACCATATATTTT CASSYSEETGNTIYF
- TRBJ1-5 - TRBV10-3 TGTGCCATCAGTGATCGAGGCACGGAGCAGCCCCAGCATTTT CAISDRGTEQPQHF
- TRBJ1-3 TRBD1 TRBV28 TGTGCCAGCAGTTTATTCCAGGGGGCAAATGGAAACACCATATATTTT CASSLFQGANGNTIYF
- TRBJ1-5 - TRBV2 TGTGCCAGCAGACAGGATTATAGCAATCAGCCCCAGCATTTT CASRQDYSNQPQHF
- TRBJ2-1 TRBD1 TRBV7-9 TGTGCCAGCAGCATACGGGACAGACTTATCAATGAGCAGTTCTTC CASSIRDRLINEQFF
- TRBJ2-1 TRBD2 TRBV5-1 TGCGCCAGCAGCTTGACCCTGGCGGGAGGGCCGGACTACAATGAGCAGTTCTTC CASSLTLAGGPDYNEQFF
- TRBJ1-4 TRBD1 TRBV4-3 TGCGCCAGCAGCCACCTCACGGGGACAGTCGCAGAAAAACTGTTTTTT CASSHLTGTVAEKLFF
- TRBJ2-3 - TRBV4-3 TGCGCCAGCAGCCAAGACGAGGAGACTAGCACAGATACGCAGTATTTT CASSQDEETSTDTQYF
- TRBJ2-2 - TRBV7-8 TGTGCCAGCACCTCGGGTACGGAGAACACCGGGGAGCTGTTTTTT CASTSGTENTGELFF
- TRBJ2-1 - TRBV6-4 TGTGCCAGCAGTGATGCGAACAATGAGCAGTTCTTC CASSDANNEQFF
- TRBJ1-2 TRBD1 TRBV27 TGTGCCAGCAGTTTAACAGGGGGCTACTATGGCTACACCTTC CASSLTGGYYGYTF
- TRBJ2-7 TRBD2 TRBV9 TGTGCCAGCAGCGTAGAACTAGCGGAGATCTACGAGCAGTACTTC CASSVELAEIYEQYF
once TRBJ1-4 TRBD1 TRBV6-5 TGTGCCAGCAGTTACTGGACAGGGGATTTCGAAAAACTGTTTTTT CASSYWTGDFEKLFF
- TRBJ2-4 TRBD1 TRBV5-4 TGTGCCAGCAGCTTGGTAGGGGGCACAAACATTCAGTACTTC CASSLVGGTNIQYF
- TRBJ2-2 - TRBV7-2 TGTGCCAGCAGCCTCCGGAACACCGGGGAGCTGTTTTTT CASSLRNTGELFF
- TRBJ2-1 - TRBV11-3 TGTGCCAGCAGCTTCACGGGCGGGCATGAGCAGTTCTTC CASSFTGGHEQFF
once TRBJ1-5 - TRBV28 TGTGCCAATAGGGAGAATAACGATCAGCCCCAGCATTTT CANRENNDQPQHF
- TRBJ1-3 - TRBV11-2 TGTGCCAGCAGCTTACAGGGGCCATCTGGAAACACCATATATTTT CASSLQGPSGNTIYF
- TRBJ2-7 - TRBV7-9 TGTGCCAGCAGCTTAGGGCGGTCCTACGAGCAGTACTTC CASSLGRSYEQYF
- TRBJ2-2 TRBD2 TRBV29-1 TGCAGCGGGGGGGGTCACGGGGAGCTGTTTTTT CSGGGHGELFF
- TRBJ2-3 - TRBV6-5 TGTGCCAGCAGCCCGACACGCTATACGCAGTATTTT CASSPTRYTQYF
- TRBJ1-2 - TRBV6-1 TGTGCCAGCAGTGAAGGTCTGGGGGGAAGTAACTATGGCTACACCTTC CASSEGLGGSNYGYTF
- TRBJ1-5 - TRBV7-3 TGTGCCAGCAGCAAGGGGGTGGGCAGGGAGGGCGATCAGCCCCAGCATTTT CASSKGVGREGDQPQHF
- TRBJ1-1 - TRBV30 TGTGCCTGGAGTGGCAGGGTACTAAACCCTGAAGCTTTCTTT CAWSGRVLNPEAFF
- TRBJ2-3 - TRBV30 TGTGCCTGGAGTGTGGGGGGTAGTTGGTATTTT CAWSVGGSWYF
once TRBJ1-4 - TRBV2 TGTGCCAGCAAAAATAGCGATGAAAAACTGTTTTTT CASKNSDEKLFF
- TRBJ2-1 - TRBV6-5 TGTGCCAGCCGGACAAGGAGCCATGAGCAGTTCTTC CASRTRSHEQFF